One sample yielded the 7 T cell receptor beta chains listed below, sequenced in a study of human T cells and chemical hapten exposure. A single record per CDR3 protein comes from TCRdb applying MiXCR to the RACE reads. Of tens of thousands of distinct CDR3 sequences listed, about 10% were seen once; the top ten hold approximately 4%. Time point of the sample: patch test 1, 2 weeks after DPC sensitization. Treatment defined: therapeutic diphenylcyclopropenone sensitization with weekly scalp DPC. The input for sequencing was whole blood, taken in connection with sensitization to the hapten diphenylcyclopropenone (DPC). The receptors come from a woman aged 50 to 60 with alopecia areata. Some clones in this sample may be carry-over from other donors' samples.

In this sample, this clonotype turned up many times. The V gene is TRBV11-1, the J gene TRBJ2-1; D is possibly TRBD1 or TRBD2 (5 bases each). Germline V lookup: CDR1 SGHAT, CDR2 FQDESV (reference sequence). This CDR3 spans 15 amino acids. The V end was cut by 0 bases, the J end by 9 bases, with 15 bases between. The CDR3 region has the DNA TGTGCCAGCAGCTTAGCACGGGGCCCGCCCGGTGAGCAGTTCTTC. It translates to CASSLARGPPGEQFF. The whole variable domain, remainder taken from reference TRBV11-1 and TRBJ2-1, is EAEVAQSPRYKITEKSQAVAFWCDPISGHATLYWYRQILGQGPELLVQFQDESVVDDSQLPKDRFSAERLKGVDSTLKIQPAELGDSAMYLCASSLARGPPGEQFFGPGTRLTVL.

This clonotype appeared a few times. The chain is built from TRBV7-8 and TRBJ2-3; 7 bases agree with TRBD2. The length of the CDR3 is 14 residues. The V gene end was trimmed by 8 bases and the J gene end by 5 bases; junction bases not matched to a gene: 10. Looked up from germline, CDR1 is SGHVS and CDR2 is FQNEAQ. CDR3 coding DNA: TGTGCCAGCGGGAGCGGGATAAGAGGAGATACGCAGTATTTT. Encoded protein: CASGSGIRGDTQYF. Combining the CDR3 with reference TRBV7-8 and TRBJ2-3 gives the whole variable domain GAGVSQSPRYKVAKRGQDVALRCDPISGHVSLFWYQQALGQGPEFLTYFQNEAQLDKSGLPSDRFFAERPEGSVSTLKIQRTQQEDSAVYLCASGSGIRGDTQYFGPGTRLTVL.

The chain couples TRBV29-1 to TRBJ1-2; D remains unclear. The V end was cut by 7 bases, the J end by 4 bases, with 10 bases between. Germline CDR1 and CDR2: SQVTM and ANQGSEA. The CDR3 has 11 residues. The CDR3 DNA follows: TGCAGCGGTCGAGATTCCTATGGCTACACCTTC. This codes for CSGRDSYGYTF.

The chain joins TRBV5-4 to TRBJ1-6, with D uncertain. The CDR3 is 14 residues long. CDR1 is SGHNT and CDR2 is YYREEE in the germline V gene (reference sequence). Trimming left V 1 base short and J 8 bases short, with 10 bases between. The CDR3 nucleotides are TGTGCCAGCAGCTTGCGCGGGTCCTATTCACCCCTCCACTTT. Translation gives CASSLRGSYSPLHF. The variable domain in full, with the rest retrieved from reference TRBV5-4 and TRBJ1-6, is ETGVTQSPTHLIKTRGQQVTLRCSSQSGHNTVSWYQQALGQGPQFIFQYYREEENGRGNFPPRFSGLQFPNYSSELNVNALELDDSALYLCASSLRGSYSPLHFGNGTRLTVT.

This clonotype turned up a few times. The chain joins TRBV3-1 to TRBJ1-2, with 10 nucleotides matching TRBD1. From germline, CDR1 is LGHDT and CDR2 YNNKEL (reference sequence). V gave up 6 bases and J gave up 7 bases; unmatched junction bases: 8. The CDR3 length is 14 residues. CDR3 sequence (DNA): TGTGCCAGCAGTCGGGACAGGGGTATGAGTGGCTACACCTTC. It is translated as CASSRDRGMSGYTF.

This chain connects TRBV29-1 to TRBJ2-6; possible D gene TRBD1, 5 bases. Germline CDR1 reads SQVTM; CDR2 reads ANQGSEA. The CDR3 sequence is 14 residues long. V lost 0 bases and J 4 bases, leaving 7 bases between the germline ends. The CDR3 spells CSVEEGAGANVLTF. The DNA for the CDR3 is TGCAGCGTTGAAGAAGGGGCCGGGGCCAACGTCCTGACTTTC. The full variable domain, rest sourced from reference TRBV29-1 and TRBJ2-6, is SAVISQKPSRDICQRGTSLTIQCQVDSQVTMMFWYRQQPGQSLTLIATANQGSEATYESGFVIDKFPISRPNLTFSTLTVSNMSPEDSSIYLCSVEEGAGANVLTFGAGSRLTVL.

This clonotype has a count of ten or more. The chain combines TRBV6-5 with TRBJ2-7; unclear D gene. Germline loops: CDR1 MNHEY, CDR2 SVGAGI. The CDR3 is 16 amino acids. Trimming took 7 bases from V and 0 from J, leaving 19 bases between them. The CDR3 DNA follows: TGTGCCAGCAAGCTCGCCCCCCGGTCCCCCTCCTACGAGCAGTACTTC. Amino acids: CASKLAPRSPSYEQYF.